What follows describes a single T cell receptor (beta chain). There is no known antigen for this receptor. No base quality information exists; no much larger clone differs at one position. This specimen includes other DNA sequences encoding the same CDR3. The donors were healthy, HIV-negative adults who had no recently reported acute infections or vaccinations. Every donor was a Caucasian adult residing in Nashville, Tennessee, USA. CD4+ T cells were enriched by magnetic negative selection; naive cells were then positively selected on CD45RA, and the negative fraction formed the memory subset. Blood was obtained by leukapheresis, after which PBMCs were separated by Ficoll-Histopaque density gradient centrifugation and cryopreserved in liquid nitrogen vapor phase. Purity and quantity of every magnetically sorted T cell population were checked by analytical flow cytometry. Genomic DNA was isolated from every sorted fraction and measured by UV absorbance on a Nanodrop 2000c.

The sample originates from a study of shared clonotypes between healthy human individuals (TCRdb year 2020). With regard to the full study: The cohort included a few men and a couple of women between 18 and 49 years of age. Libraries were prepared and TCR repertoires were sequenced by different laboratories using diverse techniques, in order to increase sequencing depth and limit assay-specific biases. Between about 0.85 and 9.5 billion PBMCs per donor were obtained by leukapheresis. The study deeply sequenced blood TCR repertoires of five healthy adults to estimate repertoire size and the extent of clonotype sharing between individuals. For each donor, CD4 naive and CD4 memory were each given three plates, CD8 naive was given two plates, and CD8 memory was given one plate. Here is what the overall study found, with its caveats: Sampling was restricted to blood, and TCR repertoires in tissue are likely to differ from TCR repertoires in blood. Based on pairwise subsampling, the degree of clonotype sharing among donors was expected to be affected by sequencing depth. Estimated clonotype richness was generally larger for naive than for memory subsets. The genetic and exposure-history diversity represented was limited by the small number of donors. Incomplete sequencing was indicated by rarefaction of sorted-subset datasets, despite the large sequencing depth. About 5% of naive CD4, around 4% of naive CD8, about 2.1% of memory CD4, and about 0.4% of memory CD8 clonotypes were shared across four donors. Compared with non-shared clonotypes, clonotypes shared by all four sorted-subset donors had higher generation probabilities.

Using the deep immunoSEQ assay, TCR CDR3 regions were amplified from genomic DNA by multiplex PCR. Extracted genomic DNA from each cell subset was distributed evenly across all wells of several immunoSEQ 96-well plates, and each plate was treated as a replicate. For sorted subsets, about 200 ng genomic DNA, equal to tens of thousands of T cell genomes, was loaded into each replicate PCR. Purified libraries were quantified with a Qubit 3.0 fluorometer, sized on a Bioanalyzer 2100, and re-quantified with the KAPA Library Quantification kit. Every immunoSEQ 96-well plate was sequenced on a dedicated single-read 150-cycle Illumina NextSeq 550 flow cell. The study's own analysis went as follows. Because the immunoSEQ output held only junctional sequences and lacked quality scores, the filtering could not match the filtering applied to full-length reads. Sequences were annotated with PyIR, a Python wrapper for IgBLAST v1.9, using IMGT germline references to assign V/J genes and CDR3. Reads were filtered out if the reads had weak V/J assignments (E-value above 1e-6), no CDR3, stop codons, out-of-frame junctions, or ambiguous translated residues. V3J clonotypes were defined as sequences sharing an identical inferred V gene, J gene, and CDR3 amino acid sequence. To compute the percentage overlap between repertoires, the number of shared unique clonotypes was divided by the size of the smaller repertoire. Richness of each repertoire was evaluated using RTK rarefaction, the Chao1 estimator, and Recon v2.1 estimates of unobserved clonotypes. OLGA was used to compute generation probabilities for all TCRbeta clonotypes that the gDNA method yielded from a handful of donors. As stored in TCRdb, this immuneACCESS dataset retains in-frame rearrangements with V and J assigned. A fraction of the clones does not appear; measured against another copy, unresolved V genes explain less than half of the discrepancy, and the remainder lacks a known reason. V and J calls and clone size are copied from that table; D and trimming were computed from the DNA. Present in this sample are 2 million to 2.5 million clones, less than 95% of which were seen just once. Of the sample, 0.3% to 0.45% falls within the top ten clones.

The sequenced sample was naive CD4+ T cells from PBMCs. The cell subset or site label here, explained by the study, means: CD45RA+ positively selected. This sequence was found in a man in his late teens or twenties in good health. Some clones in this sample may be carry-over from other donors' samples.

The nucleotides are TGTGCCAGCAGCGTAGGGGGAAACTACAATGAGCAGTTCTTC. This encodes CASSVGGNYNEQFF. The chain was built from TRBV9 and TRBJ2-1; the D gene cannot be named for sure. Including cysteine and phenylalanine, the CDR3 has 14 amino acids. Only the CDR3 part of the read is kept: 42 bases, read in frame from the first base. The germline V gene provides CDR1 SGDLS and CDR2 YYNGEE. At the junction V is shortened by 0 bases and J by 3 bases, with 7 bases in between.